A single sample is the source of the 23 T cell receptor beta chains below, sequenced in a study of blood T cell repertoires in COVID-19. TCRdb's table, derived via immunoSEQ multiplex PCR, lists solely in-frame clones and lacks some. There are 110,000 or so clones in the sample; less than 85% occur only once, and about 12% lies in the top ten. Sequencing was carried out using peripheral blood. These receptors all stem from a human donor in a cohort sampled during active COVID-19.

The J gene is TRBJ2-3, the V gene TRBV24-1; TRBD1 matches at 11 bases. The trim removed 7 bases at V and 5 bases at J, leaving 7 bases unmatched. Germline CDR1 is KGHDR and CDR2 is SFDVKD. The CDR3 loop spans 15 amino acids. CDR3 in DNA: TGTGCCACCAGCCGACCGGGACAGGGGGGAGATACGCAGTATTTT. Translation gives CATSRPGQGGDTQYF.

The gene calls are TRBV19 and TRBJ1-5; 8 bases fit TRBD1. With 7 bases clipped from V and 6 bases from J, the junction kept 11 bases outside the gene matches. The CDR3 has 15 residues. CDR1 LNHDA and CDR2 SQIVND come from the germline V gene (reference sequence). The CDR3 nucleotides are TGTGCCAGTACCACCGTGGCAGGGGGCCTTCAGCCCCAGCATTTT. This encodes CASTTVAGGLQPQHF.

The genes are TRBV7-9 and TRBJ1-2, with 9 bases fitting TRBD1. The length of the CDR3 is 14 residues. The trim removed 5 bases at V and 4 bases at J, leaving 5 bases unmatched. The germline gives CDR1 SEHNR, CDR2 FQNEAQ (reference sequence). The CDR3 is CASSQDRGAYGYTF. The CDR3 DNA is TGTGCCAGCAGCCAGGACAGGGGCGCCTATGGCTACACCTTC. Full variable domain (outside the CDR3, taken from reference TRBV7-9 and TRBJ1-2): DTGVSQNPRHKITKRGQNVTFRCDPISEHNRLYWYRQTLGQGPEFLTYFQNEAQLEKSRLLSDRFSAERPKGSFSTLEIQRTEQGDSAMYLCASSQDRGAYGYTFGSGTRLTVV.

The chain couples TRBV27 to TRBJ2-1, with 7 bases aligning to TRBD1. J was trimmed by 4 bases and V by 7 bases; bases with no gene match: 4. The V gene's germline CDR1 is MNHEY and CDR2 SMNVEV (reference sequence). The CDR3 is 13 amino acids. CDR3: CASTETGYNEQFF. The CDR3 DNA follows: TGTGCCAGCACTGAGACAGGGTACAATGAGCAGTTCTTC.

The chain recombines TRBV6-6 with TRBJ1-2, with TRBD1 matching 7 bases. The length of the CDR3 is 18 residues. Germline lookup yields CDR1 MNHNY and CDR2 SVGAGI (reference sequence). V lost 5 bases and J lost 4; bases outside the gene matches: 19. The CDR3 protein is CASSLGRVTQGEVYGYTF. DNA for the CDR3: TGTGCCAGCAGTCTTGGTCGTGTCACGCAGGGGGAGGTCTATGGCTACACCTTC.

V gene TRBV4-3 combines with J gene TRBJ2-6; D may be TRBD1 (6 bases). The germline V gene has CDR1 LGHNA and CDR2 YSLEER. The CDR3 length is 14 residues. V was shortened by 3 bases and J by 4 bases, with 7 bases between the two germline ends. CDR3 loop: CASSQGHGANVLTF. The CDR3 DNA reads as TGCGCCAGCAGCCAGGGACACGGGGCCAACGTCCTGACTTTC.

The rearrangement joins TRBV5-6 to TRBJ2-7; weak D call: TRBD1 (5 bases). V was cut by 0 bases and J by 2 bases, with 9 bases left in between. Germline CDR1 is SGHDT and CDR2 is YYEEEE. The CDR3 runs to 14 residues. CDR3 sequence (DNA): TGTGCCAGCAGCTTGGAAGGGGATACCTACGAGCAGTACTTC. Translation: CASSLEGDTYEQYF.

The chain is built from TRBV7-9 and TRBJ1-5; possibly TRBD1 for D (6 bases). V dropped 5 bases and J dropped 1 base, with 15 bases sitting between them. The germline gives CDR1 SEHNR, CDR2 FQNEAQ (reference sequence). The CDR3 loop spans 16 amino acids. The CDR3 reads CASSRGGRGSNQPQHF. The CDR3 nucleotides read TGTGCCAGCAGCCGAGGGGGTCGCGGGAGCAATCAGCCCCAGCATTTT.

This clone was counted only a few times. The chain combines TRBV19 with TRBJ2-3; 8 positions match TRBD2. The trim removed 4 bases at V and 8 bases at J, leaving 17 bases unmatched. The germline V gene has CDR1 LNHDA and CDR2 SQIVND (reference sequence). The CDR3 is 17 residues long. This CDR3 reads CASSTLGTSGGRGTQYF. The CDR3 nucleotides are TGTGCCAGTAGTACCCTCGGGACTAGTGGGGGCCGGGGTACGCAGTATTTT.

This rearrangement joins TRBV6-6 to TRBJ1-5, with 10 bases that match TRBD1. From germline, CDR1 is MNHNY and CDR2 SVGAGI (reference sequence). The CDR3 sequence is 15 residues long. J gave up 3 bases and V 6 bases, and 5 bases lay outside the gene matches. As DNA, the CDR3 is TGTGCCAGCAGCCAGACAGGGGGCAACAATCAGCCCCAGCATTTT. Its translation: CASSQTGGNNQPQHF.

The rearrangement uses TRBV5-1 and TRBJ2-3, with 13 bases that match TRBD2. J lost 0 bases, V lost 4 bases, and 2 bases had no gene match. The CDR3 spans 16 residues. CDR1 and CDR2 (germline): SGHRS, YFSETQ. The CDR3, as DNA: TGCGCCAGCAGCAAGACTAGCGGGGGGAGCACAGATACGCAGTATTTT. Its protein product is CASSKTSGGSTDTQYF.

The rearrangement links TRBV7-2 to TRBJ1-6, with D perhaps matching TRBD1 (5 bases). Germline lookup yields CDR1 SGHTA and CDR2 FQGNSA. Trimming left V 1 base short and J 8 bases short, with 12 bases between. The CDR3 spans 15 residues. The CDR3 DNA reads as TGTGCCAGCAGCTTAGTGGGGGGGATGGATTCACCCCTCCACTTT. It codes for CASSLVGGMDSPLHF.

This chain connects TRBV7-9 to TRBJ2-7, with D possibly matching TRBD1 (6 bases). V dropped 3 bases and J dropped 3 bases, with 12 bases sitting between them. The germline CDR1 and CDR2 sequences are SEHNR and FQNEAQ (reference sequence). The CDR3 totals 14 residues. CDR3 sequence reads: CASSLEQGNYEQYF. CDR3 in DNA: TGTGCCAGCAGCTTGGAACAGGGAAACTACGAGCAGTACTTC. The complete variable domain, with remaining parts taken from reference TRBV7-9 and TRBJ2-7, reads DTGVSQNPRHKITKRGQNVTFRCDPISEHNRLYWYRQTLGQGPEFLTYFQNEAQLEKSRLLSDRFSAERPKGSFSTLEIQRTEQGDSAMYLCASSLEQGNYEQYFGPGTRLTVT.

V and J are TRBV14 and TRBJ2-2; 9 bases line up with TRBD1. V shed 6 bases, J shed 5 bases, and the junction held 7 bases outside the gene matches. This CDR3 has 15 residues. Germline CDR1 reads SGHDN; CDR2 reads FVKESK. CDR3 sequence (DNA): TGTGCCAGCAGACTGGGACAGGGTGGTACCGGGGAGCTGTTTTTT. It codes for CASRLGQGGTGELFF.

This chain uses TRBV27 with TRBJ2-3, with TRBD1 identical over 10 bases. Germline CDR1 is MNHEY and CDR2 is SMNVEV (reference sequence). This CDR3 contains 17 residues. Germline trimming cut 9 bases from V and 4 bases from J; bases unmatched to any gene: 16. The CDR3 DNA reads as TGTGCCAGAGCCCCGTCCCGGGACAGGGGCTTTGCAGATACGCAGTATTTT. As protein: CARAPSRDRGFADTQYF.

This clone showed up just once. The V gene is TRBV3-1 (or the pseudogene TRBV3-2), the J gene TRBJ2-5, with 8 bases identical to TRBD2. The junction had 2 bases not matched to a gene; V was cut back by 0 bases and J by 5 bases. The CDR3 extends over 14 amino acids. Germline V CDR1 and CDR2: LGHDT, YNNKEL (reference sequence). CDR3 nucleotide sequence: TGTGCCAGCAGCCAAGAAGCTAGCGGGGAGACCCAGTACTTC. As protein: CASSQEASGETQYF.

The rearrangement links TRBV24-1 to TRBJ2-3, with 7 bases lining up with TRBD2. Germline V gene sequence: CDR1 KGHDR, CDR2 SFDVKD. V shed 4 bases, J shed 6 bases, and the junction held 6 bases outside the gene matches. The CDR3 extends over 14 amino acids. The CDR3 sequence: CATSDPGLVDTQYF. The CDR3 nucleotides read TGTGCCACCAGTGACCCCGGACTAGTTGATACGCAGTATTTT.

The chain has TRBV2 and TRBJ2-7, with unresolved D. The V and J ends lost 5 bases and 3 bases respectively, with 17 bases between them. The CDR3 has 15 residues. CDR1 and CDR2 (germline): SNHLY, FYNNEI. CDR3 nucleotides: TGTGCCAGCAGTTACGACGGAGCTCCTCACTACGAGCAGTACTTC. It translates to CASSYDGAPHYEQYF.

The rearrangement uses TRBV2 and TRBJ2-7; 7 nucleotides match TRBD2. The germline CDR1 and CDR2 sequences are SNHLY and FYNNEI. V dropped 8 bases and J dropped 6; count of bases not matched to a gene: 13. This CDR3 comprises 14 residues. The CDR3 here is CASGWAAGGSEQYF. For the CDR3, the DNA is TGTGCCAGCGGGTGGGCGGCTGGCGGGAGCGAGCAGTACTTC. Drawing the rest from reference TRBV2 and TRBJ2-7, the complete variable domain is EPEVTQTPSHQVTQMGQEVILRCVPISNHLYFYWYRQILGQKVEFLVSFYNNEISEKSEIFDDQFSVERPDGSNFTLKIRSTKLEDSAMYFCASGWAAGGSEQYFGPGTRLTVT.

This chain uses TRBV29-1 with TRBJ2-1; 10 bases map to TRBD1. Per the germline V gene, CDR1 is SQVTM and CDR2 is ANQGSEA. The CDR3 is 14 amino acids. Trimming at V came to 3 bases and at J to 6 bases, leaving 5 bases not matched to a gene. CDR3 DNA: TGCAGCGTTGAGGGGACAGGGGATGGCAATGAGCAGTTCTTC. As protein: CSVEGTGDGNEQFF.

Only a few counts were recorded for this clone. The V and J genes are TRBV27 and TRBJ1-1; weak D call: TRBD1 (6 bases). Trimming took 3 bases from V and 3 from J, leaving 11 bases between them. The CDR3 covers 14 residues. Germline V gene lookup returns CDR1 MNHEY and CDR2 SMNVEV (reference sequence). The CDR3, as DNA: TGTGCCAGCAGTTTCAGGGGCCCATACACTGAAGCTTTCTTT. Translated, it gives CASSFRGPYTEAFF.

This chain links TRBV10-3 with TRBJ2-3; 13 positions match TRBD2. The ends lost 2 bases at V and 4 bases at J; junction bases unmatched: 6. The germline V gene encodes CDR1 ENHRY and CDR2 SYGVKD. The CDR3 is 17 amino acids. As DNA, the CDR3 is TGTGCCATCAGTGAGACTAGCGGGGGGGTTCAGGCAGATACGCAGTATTTT. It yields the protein CAISETSGGVQADTQYF.

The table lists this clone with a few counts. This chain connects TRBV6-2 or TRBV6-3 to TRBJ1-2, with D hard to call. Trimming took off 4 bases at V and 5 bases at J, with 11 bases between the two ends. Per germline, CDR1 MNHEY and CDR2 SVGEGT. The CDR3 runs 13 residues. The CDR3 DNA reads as TGTGCCAGCAGTTCGACGGAGCCTTATGGCTACACCTTC. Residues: CASSSTEPYGYTF.